The sequence of this TCR beta chain was determined in a study of blood T cell repertoires in COVID-19. Whole-study context: Collection of acute and convalescent COVID-19 samples took place in the United States, Italy and Spain. Sources were T cells, B-cell-depleted T cells, or PBMCs; the material itself was cDNA or gDNA.

Per the original methods: For nucleated cells, counts were estimated from reference gene primer amplification. Sequenced by immunoSEQ multiplex PCR; TCRdb stores in-frame clones only, minus some. V and J calls and clone size come straight from that table; D and trimming were deduced from the DNA. The sample records about 64,000 clones, around nine tenths being singletons. Germline V CDR1 and CDR2: GTSNPN, SVGIG (reference sequence). Trimming removed 4 bases from V and 4 bases from J; junction bases left unmatched: 8. There are 14 residues in the CDR3. The chain is built from TRBV30 and TRBJ2-5; 8 nucleotides match TRBD1. This TCR came from a man aged 65-85 years with acute or convalescent COVID-19. Source material: peripheral blood. In nucleotides, the CDR3 is TGTGCCTGGAACAGGGGGGCATCTCGAGAGACCCAGTACTTC. Translated, it gives CAWNRGASRETQYF.